Presented here are 31 T cell receptor beta chains from one specimen sequenced in a study of shared clonotypes between healthy human individuals (TCRdb year 2020). Receptors were amplified or captured by the immunoSEQ multiplex PCR assay. Imported from immuneACCESS, the table was reduced by TCRdb to in-frame sequences with V and J called. These copies leave out some clones; in studies compared against another copy, an unresolved V gene accounts for under half, and the cause of the remainder is not known. In this sample the table shows approximately 2.3 million clones, over 85% of which occur a single time. The ten largest clones capture about 0.39% of the sample. Sequenced material: naive CD4+ T cells from PBMCs. The sample's cell subset or site label, decoded: CD45RA+ positively selected. These receptors came from a young man in good health. Some clones in this sample may be carry-over from other donors' samples.

The gene calls are TRBV29-1 and TRBJ1-2; the D gene is possibly TRBD1 (6 bases). CDR1 SQVTM and CDR2 ANQGSEA come from the germline V gene. The CDR3 runs 13 residues. Trimming cost V 5 bases and J 5 bases, with 15 bases left between them. CDR3 nucleotides: TGCAGCGTTTTACGGGGGGCGGCTTATGGCTACACCTTC. Amino acid sequence: CSVLRGAAYGYTF.

The V gene is TRBV5-4, the J gene TRBJ2-1; maybe TRBD1 (6 bases). CDR3 length: 14 residues. Germline CDR1 and CDR2: SGHNT and YYREEE (reference sequence). The V gene lost 2 bases and the J gene lost 5 bases, with 11 bases spanning the gap. The CDR3 region has the DNA TGTGCCAGCAGCTTAAGGGGGACCGACAATGAGCAGTTCTTC. It specifies CASSLRGTDNEQFF.

About this clone: The sample has other DNA sequences that encode this CDR3 too. The chain has TRBV28 and TRBJ2-3; the D is unclear. This CDR3 spans 11 amino acids. Trimming took off 2 bases at V and 5 bases at J, with 2 bases between the two ends. Germline CDR1 MDHEN, CDR2 SYDVKM. In DNA form, the CDR3 reads TGTGCCAGCAGTTTAGAAGATACGCAGTATTTT. As protein: CASSLEDTQYF. Looking up the rest from reference TRBV28 and TRBJ2-3 gives the full variable domain: DVKVTQSSRYLVKRTGEKVFLECVQDMDHENMFWYRQDPGLGLRLIYFSYDVKMKEKGDIPEGYSVSREKKERFSLILESASTNQTSMYLCASSLEDTQYFGPGTRLTVL.

This clone was recorded only once. This chain connects TRBV27 to TRBJ2-1, with TRBD1 identical over 10 bases. The CDR3 sequence is 16 residues long. With V trimmed by 6 bases and J by 7 bases, 12 bases remained unmatched. Germline CDR1 reads MNHEY; CDR2 reads SMNVEV (reference sequence). The CDR3 nucleotides are TGTGCCAGCAGGGCGACAGGGGGCGGCTTATTGAATGAGCAGTTCTTC. Its protein is CASRATGGGLLNEQFF.

V usage is TRBV25-1 and J usage is TRBJ2-5; D is possibly TRBD1 (5 bases). The V end was cut by 3 bases, the J end by 5 bases, with 16 bases between. CDR1 is MGHDK, CDR2 SYGVNS, per germline. The CDR3 is 15 residues long. CDR3 sequence: CASSDPSQGTETQYF. As DNA, the CDR3 is TGTGCCAGCAGTGACCCCTCTCAGGGTACTGAGACCCAGTACTTC.

The genes are TRBV7-3 and TRBJ2-7; D could derive from TRBD1 or TRBD2 (5 bases each). The V gene's germline CDR1 is SGHTA and CDR2 FQGTGA. This CDR3 is built from 15 residues. V was pared by 5 bases and J by 2 bases, with 16 bases between. The CDR3 nucleotides read TGTGCCAGCAGCCGGGACCCTAGCCGCCCCTACGAGCAGTACTTC. This codes for CASSRDPSRPYEQYF.

The chain has TRBV7-9 and TRBJ2-1; D perhaps matches TRBD2 (6 bases). Germline V gene data show CDR1 as SEHNR and CDR2 as FQNEAQ (reference sequence). Trimming cost V 5 bases and J 6 bases, with 14 bases left between them. This CDR3 is 14 amino acids long. CDR3 coding DNA: TGTGCCAGCAGCCGGAGGAGGGTTCCCAATGAGCAGTTCTTC. The encoded protein is CASSRRRVPNEQFF.

The table lists this clone with a count of one. The rearrangement links TRBV6-6 to TRBJ1-4; 9 positions match TRBD1. V gave up 8 bases and J gave up 4 bases; unmatched junction bases: 8. The V gene's germline CDR1 is MNHNY and CDR2 SVGAGI (reference sequence). The CDR3 sequence is 15 residues long. Here the CDR3 DNA reads TGTGCCAGCGGGGGGGGACAGGGCTTTAATGAAAAACTGTTTTTT. Its protein product is CASGGGQGFNEKLFF.

The J gene is TRBJ2-5, the V gene TRBV5-5; D is ambiguous. CDR1 is SGHKS, CDR2 YYEKEE, per germline (reference sequence). The V gene lost 1 base and the J gene lost 2 bases, with 3 bases spanning the gap. This CDR3 has 12 amino acids. The CDR3 DNA is TGTGCCAGCAGCTTGACGCAAGAGACCCAGTACTTC. This encodes CASSLTQETQYF.

This rearrangement joins TRBV5-4 to TRBJ1-1; D is unclear. Germline V CDR1 and CDR2: SGHNT, YYREEE (reference sequence). The V and J ends lost 3 bases and 3 bases respectively, with 12 bases between them. The CDR3 length is 14 residues. The CDR3 DNA reads as TGTGCCAGCAGCTCACCCATCTCAGACACTGAAGCTTTCTTT. This encodes CASSSPISDTEAFF.

The chain carries TRBV28 and TRBJ2-5, with D perhaps assigned TRBD1 or TRBD2 (6 bases each). TRBJ2-7 matches the DNA end more closely, so the J call is doubtful. Germline CDR1 and CDR2: MDHEN and SYDVKM. CDR3 length: 16 amino acids. CDR3 protein: CASTLRSPGAGNEQYF. In DNA form, the CDR3 reads TGTGCCAGCACCCTCCGGTCCCCGGGGGCTGGGAACGAGCAGTACTTC.

This chain links TRBV7-9 with TRBJ1-1; D may be TRBD1 (5 bases). Germline CDR1 is SEHNR and CDR2 is FQNEAQ (reference sequence). The CDR3 runs 16 residues. With 5 bases removed from V and 2 bases from J, the gap between germline ends came to 18 bases. CDR3 bases: TGTGCCAGCAGCCCCCAGGTGGGGGAGGAAAACACTGAAGCTTTCTTT. The encoded protein is CASSPQVGEENTEAFF.

The CDR3 sequence: CSAQLGQGAYNEQFF. The CDR3 nucleotides read TGCAGCGCCCAACTCGGACAGGGGGCCTACAATGAGCAGTTCTTC. The chain combines TRBV29-1 with TRBJ2-1, with TRBD1 matching 10 bases. CDR1 and CDR2 (germline): SQVTM, ANQGSEA. V lost 7 bases to trimming and J lost 2 bases; unmatched junction nucleotides: 8. This CDR3 contains 15 residues.

Remarks on this clone: This sample also contains other DNA sequences that code for the same CDR3. This rearrangement joins TRBV6-5 to TRBJ1-2, with D perhaps TRBD1 (6 bases). V lost 5 bases and J lost 2, with 9 bases in between. Germline-derived CDR1 and CDR2 are MNHEY and SVGAGI. CDR3 length equals 13 residues. The CDR3 protein is CASSLTGNYGYTF. The CDR3 DNA is TGTGCCAGCAGTCTGACAGGAAACTATGGCTACACCTTC.

V is TRBV7-9 and J is TRBJ1-2; TRBD1 matches at 9 bases. The CDR3 is 18 residues long. With V trimmed by 6 bases and J by 6 bases, 20 bases remained unmatched. Looked up from germline, CDR1 is SEHNR and CDR2 is FQNEAQ (reference sequence). The CDR3 sequence is CASRGPWTGVGARHGYTF. The CDR3 bases are TGTGCCAGCAGGGGACCGTGGACAGGGGTGGGGGCTAGGCATGGCTACACCTTC.

A word on this clone: Compared with germline, one end of the junction differs, possibly owing to a read error. The rearrangement links TRBV27 to TRBJ2-7, with D maybe TRBD2 (5 bases). This CDR3 comprises 15 residues. Germline V CDR1 and CDR2: MNHEY, SMNVEV (reference sequence). CDR3 DNA: TGTGCCAGTAGTTTACGGTCTGGGAGCACCTACGAGCAGTACTTC. Protein sequence: CASSLRSGSTYEQYF.

The rearrangement uses TRBV28 and TRBJ2-3; D is possibly TRBD2 (6 bases). The CDR3 runs to 15 residues. V was shortened by 5 bases and J by 2 bases, with 14 bases between the two germline ends. CDR1 is MDHEN, CDR2 SYDVKM, per germline. In DNA, the CDR3 is TGTGCCAGCAGTACTCCGGGACTTCTCACAGATACGCAGTATTTT. This codes for CASSTPGLLTDTQYF.

The rearrangement joins TRBV6-6 to TRBJ2-7; D is ambiguous. The CDR3 covers 16 residues. The V gene lost 0 bases and the J gene lost 6 bases, with 18 bases spanning the gap. Germline V gives CDR1 MNHNY, CDR2 SVGAGI (reference sequence). CDR3 amino acids: CASSYSRTPGTIEQYF. In DNA, the CDR3 is TGTGCCAGCAGTTACTCGAGGACGCCCGGTACGATCGAGCAGTACTTC.

The table lists this clone with a few counts. V usage is TRBV2 and J usage is TRBJ2-7, with a tentative D call TRBD1 (5 bases). The CDR3 has 12 amino acids. Germline V gene sequence: CDR1 SNHLY, CDR2 FYNNEI. V lost 11 bases to trimming and J lost 3 bases, with 14 bases between them. CDR3 loop: CAYRAGNYEQYF. CDR3 sequence (DNA): TGTGCCTATCGCGCAGGGAACTACGAGCAGTACTTC.

The chain has TRBV6-1 and TRBJ1-1; D is undetermined. In germline, CDR1 is MNHNS, CDR2 SASEGT. The CDR3 runs 14 residues. The V gene lost 3 bases and the J gene lost 10 bases, with 18 bases spanning the gap. In nucleotides, the CDR3 is TGTGCCAGCAGTGATCAAAGGACCCTGGTCGGAGCTTTCTTT. Its translation is CASSDQRTLVGAFF.

This chain connects TRBV7-3 to TRBJ2-7; TRBD2 is a possible D gene (5 bases). Germline V CDR1 and CDR2: SGHTA, FQGTGA. The CDR3 sequence is 13 residues long. V lost 2 bases to trimming and J lost 3 bases, with 8 bases between them. CDR3 amino acids: CASSLLGGYEQYF. The CDR3 nucleotides read TGTGCCAGCAGCTTACTTGGAGGCTACGAGCAGTACTTC. The full variable domain, with the rest looked up from reference TRBV7-3 and TRBJ2-7, is GAGVSQTPSNKVTEKGKYVELRCDPISGHTALYWYRQSLGQGPEFLIYFQGTGAADDSGLPNDRFFAVRPEGSVSTLKIQRTERGDSAVYLCASSLLGGYEQYFGPGTRLTVT.

V usage is TRBV28 and J usage is TRBJ2-7, with D unresolved. V was clipped by 7 bases and J by 3 bases, with 13 bases between them. The CDR3 covers 13 residues. Germline V lookup: CDR1 MDHEN, CDR2 SYDVKM. CDR3 DNA sequence: TGTGCCAGCACCCCGAACGAGATCTACGAGCAGTACTTC. Its protein is CASTPNEIYEQYF.

The rearrangement joins TRBV15 to TRBJ1-1; D ambiguous. V was shortened by 1 base and J by 0 bases, with 9 bases between the two germline ends. This CDR3 has 15 amino acids. CDR1 is LNHNV and CDR2 is YYDKDF in the germline V gene (reference sequence). CDR3 nucleotides: TGTGCCACCAGCAGAGGAACCGCACTGAACACTGAAGCTTTCTTT. Protein sequence: CATSRGTALNTEAFF. Together with reference TRBV15 and TRBJ1-1, the CDR3 gives the full variable domain: DAMVIQNPRYQVTQFGKPVTLSCSQTLNHNVMYWYQQKSSQAPKLLFHYYDKDFNNEADTPDNFQSRRPNTSFCFLDIRSPGLGDTAMYLCATSRGTALNTEAFFGQGTRLTVV.

The V call is TRBV4-1, the J call TRBJ2-5; 7 positions match TRBD2. The CDR3 covers 17 residues. Germline assignment: CDR1 MGHRA and CDR2 YSYEKL. V lost 4 bases to trimming and J lost 0 bases; unmatched junction nucleotides: 11. In nucleotides, the CDR3 is TGCGCCAGCAGCCCAAACAGCGGGACTTGGTACCAAGAGACCCAGTACTTC. Protein sequence: CASSPNSGTWYQETQYF.

This chain connects TRBV7-9 to TRBJ1-2; the D is unclear. The CDR3 runs to 14 residues. The germline CDR1 and CDR2 sequences are SEHNR and FQNEAQ (reference sequence). V lost 2 bases, J lost 0 bases, and 7 bases lay in between. For the CDR3, the DNA is TGTGCCAGCAGCTTAATGGCTGCTAACTATGGCTACACCTTC. This codes for CASSLMAANYGYTF. Full variable domain (rest looked up from reference TRBV7-9 and TRBJ1-2): DTGVSQNPRHKITKRGQNVTFRCDPISEHNRLYWYRQTLGQGPEFLTYFQNEAQLEKSRLLSDRFSAERPKGSFSTLEIQRTEQGDSAMYLCASSLMAANYGYTFGSGTRLTVV.

The chain uses TRBV28 and TRBJ2-5, with D possibly being TRBD2 (6 bases). The CDR3 runs 12 residues. The V end lost 6 bases, the J end lost 5 bases, and 10 bases lay between the germline ends. Germline loops: CDR1 MDHEN, CDR2 SYDVKM. The CDR3 DNA is TGTGCCAGCAGGGACTACAGGGAGACCCAGTACTTC. Its translation is CASRDYRETQYF. Full variable domain (missing parts from reference TRBV28 and TRBJ2-5): DVKVTQSSRYLVKRTGEKVFLECVQDMDHENMFWYRQDPGLGLRLIYFSYDVKMKEKGDIPEGYSVSREKKERFSLILESASTNQTSMYLCASRDYRETQYFGPGTRLLVL.

Only one count was recorded for this clone. V gene TRBV2 combines with J gene TRBJ2-7; no firm D call. Germline CDR1 SNHLY, CDR2 FYNNEI. The CDR3 consists of 12 residues. V lost 8 bases to trimming and J lost 1 base, with 9 bases between them. CDR3 residues: CASVGLSYEQYF. In nucleotides, the CDR3 is TGTGCCAGCGTGGGCCTTTCCTACGAGCAGTACTTC.

The gene calls are TRBV27 and TRBJ2-5; 9 bases fit TRBD1. This CDR3 region has 15 residues. V shed 5 bases, J shed 4 bases, and the junction held 8 bases outside the gene matches. The germline gives CDR1 MNHEY, CDR2 SMNVEV (reference sequence). The CDR3 sequence is CASSPGDRGAETQYF. The DNA for the CDR3 is TGTGCCAGCAGTCCCGGCGACAGGGGGGCAGAGACCCAGTACTTC.

V gene TRBV28 combines with J gene TRBJ1-3; D remains unclear. Germline V CDR1 and CDR2: MDHEN, SYDVKM. With 10 bases removed from V and 1 base from J, the gap between germline ends came to 8 bases. The CDR3 runs to 12 residues. The CDR3 region has the DNA TGTGCCACCAAGGAGTCTGGAAACACCATATATTTT. It is translated as CATKESGNTIYF.

With regard to this clone: Other DNA sequences from this sample encode an identical CDR3 as well. The rearrangement uses TRBV5-1 and TRBJ2-2; no firm D call. V lost 0 bases to trimming and J lost 5 bases, with 2 bases between them. CDR3 size: 12 residues. Per germline, CDR1 SGHRS and CDR2 YFSETQ. Here the CDR3 DNA reads TGCGCCAGCAGCTTGGAGACCGGGGAGCTGTTTTTT. Its protein product is CASSLETGELFF.

About this clone: The sample contains more than one DNA sequence encoding this CDR3. V usage is TRBV5-1 and J usage is TRBJ1-3, with 7 bases fitting TRBD1. The CDR3 spans 16 residues. V gave up 0 bases and J gave up 0 bases; unmatched junction bases: 3. Germline values: CDR1 SGHRS, CDR2 YFSETQ. This chain's CDR3 is CASSLDGTASGNTIYF. CDR3 coding DNA: TGCGCCAGCAGCTTGGATGGGACAGCCTCTGGAAACACCATATATTTT.